Included here is one TCR beta chain sequence, with context. The sample originates from a study of blood T cell repertoires in COVID-19. Across the whole study: From T cells, B-cell-depleted T cells, or PBMCs came the material, which was cDNA or gDNA.

Per the authors' pipeline: Estimation of nucleated cell counts was performed using reference gene primer amplification. Produced via immunoSEQ multiplex PCR; TCRdb's table is partial and in-frame only. The V and J calls and the clone size are those of that table, but D and trimming were determined from the DNA. Among fewer than 500,000 clones listed, around 87% were seen once. Trimming at V came to 7 bases and at J to 2 bases, leaving 13 bases not matched to a gene. Germline CDR1 is ENHRY and CDR2 is SYGVKD. CDR3 length: 16 residues. All recovered Cohort 3 donors got two negative PCRs, got clearance, or saw symptom resolution.

This rearrangement joins TRBV10-3 to TRBJ2-5; 7 bases are a match to TRBD2. Sequencing was performed on PBMCs or T cells enriched from blood (not recorded which). The TCR sequence derives from a man younger than 40 who had recovered from COVID-19. In nucleotides, the CDR3 is TGTGCCATCAAAGACTCGGTTGGGGGGGGGCAAGAGACCCAGTACTTC. It specifies CAIKDSVGGGQETQYF.